These 20 T cell receptor beta chains were sequenced from one sample in a study of cytomegalovirus exposure and HLA in healthy donors. The data were produced by immunoSEQ multiplex PCR, yet TCRdb's version contains in-frame clones alone and is incomplete. The table includes 55,000 to 80,000 clones, approximately 95% detected once. The sequenced material came from PBMCs. These receptors were taken from a woman younger than 35 in good health and CMV-seropositive.

The genes are TRBV12-5 and TRBJ2-1; a possible D gene is TRBD1 (5 bases). CDR1 is LGHNT and CDR2 is FRNRAP in the germline V gene. The CDR3 has 12 residues. Deletions cut 4 bases from V and 9 bases from J, with 10 bases between. The CDR3 DNA reads as TGTGCTAGTGGTTCTACCACAGGTGAGCAGTTCTTC. This gives the protein CASGSTTGEQFF. The full variable domain, in which reference TRBV12-5 and TRBJ2-1 provide the parts outside the CDR3, is DARVTQTPRHKVTEMGQEVTMRCQPILGHNTVFWYRQTMMQGLELLAYFRNRAPLDDSGMPKDRFSAEMPDATLATLKIQPSEPRDSAVYFCASGSTTGEQFFGPGTRLTVL.

J is TRBJ2-1 and V is TRBV9; 9 nucleotides align to TRBD2. This CDR3 contains 15 residues. Unmatched junction bases numbered 3, after V lost 2 bases and J lost 3 bases. Germline V gene lookup returns CDR1 SGDLS and CDR2 YYNGEE. The CDR3 coding sequence is TGTGCCAGCAGCGTCAGTAGCGGGAGCTACAATGAGCAGTTCTTC. Protein product: CASSVSSGSYNEQFF.

The chain is built from TRBV7-3 and TRBJ2-1, with TRBD1 matching over 7 bases. Germline CDR1 SGHTA, CDR2 FQGTGA. The V segment lost 5 bases and the J segment 8 bases; nucleotides outside the gene matches: 12. The CDR3 sequence is 15 residues long. The CDR3 loop is CASSPQGVAPDEQFF. In nucleotides, the CDR3 is TGTGCCAGCAGCCCCCAGGGGGTGGCGCCAGATGAGCAGTTCTTC.

CDR3 coding DNA: TGTGCCAGCAATCTGGGGGCCCATCAGCCCCAGCATTTT. This gives the protein CASNLGAHQPQHF. This sequence joins TRBV2 and TRBJ1-5, with a weak D call TRBD1 (6 bases). The length of the CDR3 is 13 residues. V lost 7 bases to trimming and J lost 5 bases, with 12 bases between them. Germline V gene lookup returns CDR1 SNHLY and CDR2 FYNNEI.

This clone came up once. The J gene is TRBJ1-4, the V gene TRBV4-3; D unclear. Germline V gene data show CDR1 as LGHNA and CDR2 as YSLEER. The CDR3 extends over 18 amino acids. V lost 0 bases to trimming and J lost 3 bases, with 17 bases between them. The CDR3 protein is CASSQEAVAGKANEKLFF. The CDR3 DNA reads as TGCGCCAGCAGCCAAGAAGCTGTTGCGGGGAAAGCTAATGAAAAACTGTTTTTT.

The J gene is TRBJ2-6, the V gene TRBV7-2, with 10 bases lining up with TRBD1. The V segment lost 5 bases and the J segment 4 bases; nucleotides outside the gene matches: 14. This CDR3 spans 19 amino acids. CDR1 and CDR2 from the germline V gene are SGHTA and FQGNSA. The CDR3 sequence: CASSPVGQGGLSGANVLTF. The CDR3 coding sequence is TGTGCCAGCAGCCCCGTAGGACAGGGGGGTTTATCCGGGGCCAACGTCCTGACTTTC.

This clone appeared once. The chain carries TRBV29-1 and TRBJ2-7; the match to TRBD1 covers 8 bases. Germline CDR1 SQVTM, CDR2 ANQGSEA. The junction had 5 bases not matched to a gene; V was cut back by 4 bases and J by 6 bases. The CDR3 loop spans 12 amino acids. CDR3 nucleotides: TGCAGCGTTGGCCCAGGGGGCCTCGAGCAGTACTTC. This translates into CSVGPGGLEQYF.

This clone was counted once. The chain has TRBV9 and TRBJ2-3, with TRBD2 matching over 11 bases. This CDR3 contains 18 residues. Germline loops: CDR1 SGDLS, CDR2 YYNGEE. V lost 0 bases, J lost 2 bases, and 8 bases stayed unmatched. CDR3 in amino acids: CASSVERLAGGPTDTQYF. CDR3 DNA: TGTGCCAGCAGCGTAGAAAGGCTAGCGGGGGGTCCCACAGATACGCAGTATTTT.

V usage is TRBV7-2 and J usage is TRBJ1-1, with 10 bases aligning to TRBD1. Germline V gene data show CDR1 as SGHTA and CDR2 as FQGNSA. This CDR3 is 14 amino acids long. The J segment lost 7 bases and the V segment lost 6 bases, leaving 8 bases of the junction unmatched. The CDR3: CASSPTGQGIEAFF. In nucleotides, the CDR3 is TGTGCCAGCAGTCCCACGGGACAGGGGATTGAAGCTTTCTTT.

V gene TRBV5-1 combines with J gene TRBJ2-7; D might be TRBD2 (5 bases). Trimming pared 0 bases from V and 5 bases from J, leaving 15 bases between. CDR1 and CDR2 from the germline V gene are SGHRS and YFSETQ. This CDR3 has 15 amino acids. Here the CDR3 DNA reads TGCGCCAGCAGCTTGGGGGCTGCTGGGAGAGACGAGCAGTACTTC. Encoded protein: CASSLGAAGRDEQYF.

The gene calls are TRBV5-1 and TRBJ2-3; a possible D gene is TRBD2 (6 bases). V lost 2 bases to trimming and J lost 0 bases, with 16 bases between them. The CDR3 is 17 residues long. CDR1 is SGHRS and CDR2 is YFSETQ in the germline V gene. CDR3 bases: TGCGCCAGCAGCTTAGATAGCGGTAACCCTAGCACAGATACGCAGTATTTT. Its protein product is CASSLDSGNPSTDTQYF.

J is TRBJ1-4 and V is TRBV15, with TRBD1 matching 7 bases. Germline-derived CDR1 and CDR2 are LNHNV and YYDKDF (reference sequence). Trimming took 6 bases from V and 4 from J; bases not matched to a gene: 8. The CDR3 covers 15 residues. DNA for the CDR3: TGTGCCACCAGTTTTAGGGGACAGAGTAATGAAAAACTGTTTTTT. This codes for CATSFRGQSNEKLFF.

The genes are TRBV6-5 and TRBJ2-7; 7 nucleotides line up with TRBD1. V was pared by 7 bases and J by 2 bases, with 11 bases of the junction left unmatched. Germline V gene lookup returns CDR1 MNHEY and CDR2 SVGAGI. The CDR3 has 15 residues. The CDR3 loop is CASKVRGTPPYEQYF. The CDR3 bases are TGTGCCAGCAAGGTCAGGGGGACCCCTCCCTACGAGCAGTACTTC.

The J gene is TRBJ1-5, the V gene TRBV19; 10 nucleotides match TRBD1. Germline CDR1 reads LNHDA; CDR2 reads SQIVND (reference sequence). Losses at the gene ends were 3 bases for V and 4 bases for J; bases not matched to a gene: 3. The CDR3 sequence is 15 residues long. Here the CDR3 DNA reads TGTGCCAGTAGTATGGGGGACAGGGGAAATCAGCCCCAGCATTTT. This encodes CASSMGDRGNQPQHF.

The chain is built from TRBV4-1 and TRBJ1-6; 8 nucleotides line up with TRBD1. Unmatched junction bases numbered 5, after V lost 3 bases and J lost 7 bases. CDR3 length equals 15 residues. Germline CDR1 and CDR2: MGHRA and YSYEKL. CDR3 loop: CASSHFRTGNSPLHF. Written as DNA, the CDR3 is TGCGCCAGCAGCCACTTCCGGACAGGGAATTCACCCCTCCACTTT.

The chain uses TRBV30 and TRBJ1-2; 8 positions agree with TRBD1. This CDR3 is built from 14 residues. Germline assignment: CDR1 GTSNPN and CDR2 SVGIG (reference sequence). J gave up 2 bases and V 3 bases, and 5 bases lay outside the gene matches. CDR3 residues: CAWSHPGGNYGYTF. The DNA for the CDR3 is TGTGCCTGGAGCCACCCAGGGGGCAACTATGGCTACACCTTC.

The chain joins TRBV7-3 to TRBJ2-2; 11 bases align to TRBD2. CDR3 size: 18 residues. The ends lost 4 bases at V and 0 bases at J; junction bases unmatched: 7. Looked up from germline, CDR1 is SGHTA and CDR2 is FQGTGA. The chain's CDR3 is CASSSKGLAGANTGELFF. The CDR3 bases are TGTGCCAGCAGCTCCAAAGGACTAGCGGGCGCGAACACCGGGGAGCTGTTTTTT.

This chain links TRBV9 with TRBJ2-7, with 7 bases lining up with TRBD1. Trimming took 0 bases from V and 6 from J; bases not matched to a gene: 6. This CDR3 has 14 amino acids. Germline CDR1 and CDR2: SGDLS and YYNGEE. The CDR3 sequence is CASSVESDRAEQYF. Here the CDR3 DNA reads TGTGCCAGCAGCGTAGAGTCCGACAGGGCCGAGCAGTACTTC.

V is TRBV6-5 and J is TRBJ1-3, with D possibly matching TRBD1 (5 bases). Germline V gene sequence: CDR1 MNHEY, CDR2 SVGAGI. V was shortened by 6 bases and J by 0 bases, with 12 bases between the two germline ends. There are 15 residues in the CDR3. CDR3: CASRKSGGSGNTIYF. The CDR3 coding sequence is TGTGCCAGCAGGAAATCCGGGGGCTCTGGAAACACCATATATTTT.

The V gene is TRBV7-9, the J gene TRBJ2-3; D gene uncertain. CDR3 length: 12 residues. V was clipped by 5 bases and J by 4 bases, with 7 bases between them. CDR1 is SEHNR and CDR2 is FQNEAQ in the germline V gene (reference sequence). The CDR3 nucleotides read TGTGCCAGCAGCAACAATGCAGATACGCAGTATTTT. Its translation: CASSNNADTQYF.